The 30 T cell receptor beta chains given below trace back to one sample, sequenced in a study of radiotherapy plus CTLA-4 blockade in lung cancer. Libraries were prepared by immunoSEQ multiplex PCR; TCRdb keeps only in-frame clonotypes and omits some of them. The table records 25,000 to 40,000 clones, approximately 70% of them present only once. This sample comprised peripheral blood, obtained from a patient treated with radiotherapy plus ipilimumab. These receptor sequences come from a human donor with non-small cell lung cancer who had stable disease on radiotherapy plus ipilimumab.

CDR3 amino acids: CASSYGTGGDHEQYF. The CDR3, as DNA: TGTGCCAGCAGTTACGGGACAGGGGGCGACCACGAGCAGTACTTC. This chain uses TRBV11-1 with TRBJ2-7; 12 bases line up with TRBD1. The germline CDR1 and CDR2 sequences are SGHAT and FQDESV (reference sequence). Trimming took 6 bases from V and 5 from J; bases not matched to a gene: 8. This CDR3 is 15 amino acids long.

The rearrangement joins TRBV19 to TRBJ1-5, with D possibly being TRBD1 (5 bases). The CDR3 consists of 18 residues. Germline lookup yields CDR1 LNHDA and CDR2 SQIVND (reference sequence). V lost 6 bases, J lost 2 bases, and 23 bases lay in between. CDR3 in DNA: TGTGCCAGTAGCCTCGGGGGTATACTGGAGCGCGGCAATCAGCCCCAGCATTTT. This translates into CASSLGGILERGNQPQHF. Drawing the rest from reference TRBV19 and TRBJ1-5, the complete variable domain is DGGITQSPKYLFRKEGQNVTLSCEQNLNHDAMYWYRQDPGQGLRLIYYSQIVNDFQKGDIAEGYSVSREKKESFPLTVTSAQKNPTAFYLCASSLGGILERGNQPQHFGDGTRLSIL.

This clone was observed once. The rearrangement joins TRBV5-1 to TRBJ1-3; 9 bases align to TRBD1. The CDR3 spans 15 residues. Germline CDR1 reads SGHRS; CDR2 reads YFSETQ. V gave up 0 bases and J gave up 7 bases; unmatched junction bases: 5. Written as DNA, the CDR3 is TGCGCCAGCAGCTTGGAGGGACAGGGTGTGAACACCATATATTTT. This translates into CASSLEGQGVNTIYF.

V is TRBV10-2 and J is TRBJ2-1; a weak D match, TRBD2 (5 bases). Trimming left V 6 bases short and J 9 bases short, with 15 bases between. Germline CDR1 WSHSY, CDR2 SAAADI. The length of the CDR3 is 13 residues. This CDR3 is CASSHLASLEQFF. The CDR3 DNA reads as TGCGCCAGCAGCCACCTAGCTTCTCTTGAGCAGTTCTTC.

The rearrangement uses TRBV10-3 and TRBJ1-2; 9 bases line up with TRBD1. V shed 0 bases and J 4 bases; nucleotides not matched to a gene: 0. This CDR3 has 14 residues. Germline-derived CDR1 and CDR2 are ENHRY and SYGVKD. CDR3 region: CAISESTGGYGYTF. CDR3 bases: TGTGCCATCAGTGAGTCGACAGGGGGCTATGGCTACACCTTC.

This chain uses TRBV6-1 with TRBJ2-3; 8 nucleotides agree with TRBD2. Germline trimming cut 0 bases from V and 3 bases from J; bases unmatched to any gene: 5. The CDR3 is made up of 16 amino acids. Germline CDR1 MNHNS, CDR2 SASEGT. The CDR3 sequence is CASSEASGGPTDTQYF. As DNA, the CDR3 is TGTGCCAGCAGTGAAGCCTCGGGAGGGCCAACAGATACGCAGTATTTT.

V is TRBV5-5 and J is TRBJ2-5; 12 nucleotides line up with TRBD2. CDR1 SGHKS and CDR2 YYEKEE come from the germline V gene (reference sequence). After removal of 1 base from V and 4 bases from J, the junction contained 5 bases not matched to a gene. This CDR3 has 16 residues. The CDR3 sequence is CASSLLAGGPTETQYF. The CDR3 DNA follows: TGTGCCAGCAGCTTGCTAGCGGGAGGGCCGACAGAGACCCAGTACTTC.

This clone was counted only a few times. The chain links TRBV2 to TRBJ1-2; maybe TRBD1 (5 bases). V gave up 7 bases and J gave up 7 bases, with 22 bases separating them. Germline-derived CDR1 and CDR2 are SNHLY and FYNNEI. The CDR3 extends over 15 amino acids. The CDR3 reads CASILQGGQGGGYTF. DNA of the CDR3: TGTGCCAGCATCCTCCAAGGCGGCCAGGGAGGTGGCTACACCTTC.

CDR3 nucleotide sequence: TGCGCCAGCAGCCTTAGCGGGAGCTATGAGACCCAGTACTTC. It specifies CASSLSGSYETQYF. This chain connects TRBV5-1 to TRBJ2-5, with 9 nucleotides matching TRBD2. V dropped 4 bases and J dropped 5; count of bases not matched to a gene: 6. This CDR3 region has 14 residues. The V gene's germline CDR1 is SGHRS and CDR2 YFSETQ.

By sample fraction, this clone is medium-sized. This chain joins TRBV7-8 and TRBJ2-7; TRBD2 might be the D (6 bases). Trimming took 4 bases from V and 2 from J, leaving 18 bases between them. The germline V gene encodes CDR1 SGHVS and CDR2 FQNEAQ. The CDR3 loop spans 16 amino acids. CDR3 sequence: CASSSDRLGSAYEQYF. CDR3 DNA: TGTGCCAGCAGCTCGGACCGACTAGGTTCTGCCTACGAGCAGTACTTC.

The CDR3 here is CASSARLAGYQETQYF. CDR3 sequence (DNA): TGTGCCAGCAGTGCCCGACTAGCGGGATATCAAGAGACCCAGTACTTC. V usage is TRBV2 and J usage is TRBJ2-5; TRBD2 matches 11 bases. The CDR3 totals 16 residues. Germline assignment: CDR1 SNHLY and CDR2 FYNNEI. V was clipped by 4 bases and J by 2 bases; unmatched bases: 6.

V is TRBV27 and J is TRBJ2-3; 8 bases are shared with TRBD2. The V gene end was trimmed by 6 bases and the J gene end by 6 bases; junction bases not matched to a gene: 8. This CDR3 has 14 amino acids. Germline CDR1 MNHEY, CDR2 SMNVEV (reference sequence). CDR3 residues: CASSRTGGMDTQYF. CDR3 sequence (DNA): TGTGCCAGCAGCCGGACGGGGGGGATGGATACGCAGTATTTT.

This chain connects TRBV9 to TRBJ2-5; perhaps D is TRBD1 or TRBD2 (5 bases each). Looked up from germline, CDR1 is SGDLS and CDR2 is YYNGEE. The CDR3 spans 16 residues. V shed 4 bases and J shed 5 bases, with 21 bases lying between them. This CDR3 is CASSPSLSPGRETQYF. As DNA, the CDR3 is TGTGCCAGCAGCCCCAGCCTAAGTCCGGGGCGGGAGACCCAGTACTTC.

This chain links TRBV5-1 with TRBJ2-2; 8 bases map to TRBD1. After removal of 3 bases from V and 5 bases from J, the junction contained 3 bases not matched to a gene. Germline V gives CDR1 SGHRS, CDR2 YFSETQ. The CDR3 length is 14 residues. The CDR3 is CASSSGQGTGELFF. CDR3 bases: TGCGCCAGCAGCTCAGGACAGGGAACCGGGGAGCTGTTTTTT.

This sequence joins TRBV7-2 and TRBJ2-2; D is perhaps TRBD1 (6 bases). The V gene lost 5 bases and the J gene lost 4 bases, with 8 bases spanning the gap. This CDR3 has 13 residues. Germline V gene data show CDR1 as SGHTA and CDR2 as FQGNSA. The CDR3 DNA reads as TGTGCCAGCAGCCGAGGGGGCACCGGGGAGCTGTTTTTT. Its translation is CASSRGGTGELFF.

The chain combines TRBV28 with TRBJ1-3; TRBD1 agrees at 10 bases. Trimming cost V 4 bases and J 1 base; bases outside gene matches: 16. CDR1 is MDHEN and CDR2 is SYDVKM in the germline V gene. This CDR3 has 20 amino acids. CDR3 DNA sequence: TGTGCCAGCAGTTCCCCCGAGCCGGGACAGGGGACTTTTTCTGGAAACACCATATATTTT. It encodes CASSSPEPGQGTFSGNTIYF.

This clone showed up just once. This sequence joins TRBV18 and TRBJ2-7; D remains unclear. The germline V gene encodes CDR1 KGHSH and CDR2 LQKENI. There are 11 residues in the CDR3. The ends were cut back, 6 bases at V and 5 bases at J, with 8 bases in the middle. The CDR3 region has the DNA TGTGCCAGCTCCCTCCGGGACGAGCAGTACTTC. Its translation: CASSLRDEQYF.

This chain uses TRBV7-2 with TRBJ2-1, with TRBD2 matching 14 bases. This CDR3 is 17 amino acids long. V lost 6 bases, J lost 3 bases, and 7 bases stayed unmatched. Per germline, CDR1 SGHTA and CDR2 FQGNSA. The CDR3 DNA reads TGTGCCAGCAGGCCGACTAGCGGGAGGGCAGTCTACAATGAGCAGTTCTTC. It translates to CASRPTSGRAVYNEQFF.

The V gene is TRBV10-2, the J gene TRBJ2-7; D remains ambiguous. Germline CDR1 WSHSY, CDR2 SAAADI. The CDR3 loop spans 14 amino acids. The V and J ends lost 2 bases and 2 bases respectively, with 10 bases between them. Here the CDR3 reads CASSEGVITYEQYF. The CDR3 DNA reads TGCGCCAGCAGTGAGGGGGTGATAACCTACGAGCAGTACTTC.

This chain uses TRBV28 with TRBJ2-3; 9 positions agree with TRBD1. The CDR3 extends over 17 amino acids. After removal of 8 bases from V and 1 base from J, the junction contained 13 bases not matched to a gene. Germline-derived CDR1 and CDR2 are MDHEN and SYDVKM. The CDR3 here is CASSRGTGGRGTDTQYF. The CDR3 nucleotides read TGTGCCAGCTCCCGGGGCACAGGGGGCCGGGGCACAGATACGCAGTATTTT.

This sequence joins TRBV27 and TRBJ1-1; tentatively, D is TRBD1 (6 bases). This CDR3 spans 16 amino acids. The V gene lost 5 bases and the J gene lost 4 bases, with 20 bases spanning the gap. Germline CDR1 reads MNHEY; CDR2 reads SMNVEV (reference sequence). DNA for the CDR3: TGTGCCAGCAGTCCCCGAGGGACACGCGCAGGCACTGAAGCTTTCTTT. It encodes CASSPRGTRAGTEAFF.

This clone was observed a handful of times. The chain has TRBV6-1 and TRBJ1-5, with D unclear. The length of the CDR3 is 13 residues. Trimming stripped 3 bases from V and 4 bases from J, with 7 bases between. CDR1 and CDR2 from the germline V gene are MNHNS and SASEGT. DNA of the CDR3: TGTGCCAGCAGTGACTCGGGTAATCAGCCCCAGCATTTT. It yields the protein CASSDSGNQPQHF.

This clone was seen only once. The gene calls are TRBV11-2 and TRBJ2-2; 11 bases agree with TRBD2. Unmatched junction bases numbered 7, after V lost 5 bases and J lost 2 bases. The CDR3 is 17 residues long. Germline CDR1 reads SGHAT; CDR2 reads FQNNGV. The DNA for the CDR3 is TGTGCCAGCAGCCTGGGGGGACTAGCGGTTAACACCGGGGAGCTGTTTTTT. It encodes CASSLGGLAVNTGELFF. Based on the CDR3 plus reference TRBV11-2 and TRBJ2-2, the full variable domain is EAGVAQSPRYKIIEKRQSVAFWCNPISGHATLYWYQQILGQGPKLLIQFQNNGVVDDSQLPKDRFSAERLKGVDSTLKIQPAKLEDSAVYLCASSLGGLAVNTGELFFGEGSRLTVL.

The CDR3 DNA reads TGTGCCAGCAGCCTAGGACAGGACCACGGGGAGCTGTTTTTT. This codes for CASSLGQDHGELFF. The chain is built from TRBV7-3 and TRBJ2-2; 7 nucleotides line up with TRBD1. From germline, CDR1 is SGHTA and CDR2 FQGTGA. After removal of 5 bases from V and 7 bases from J, the junction contained 7 bases not matched to a gene. This CDR3 has 14 amino acids.

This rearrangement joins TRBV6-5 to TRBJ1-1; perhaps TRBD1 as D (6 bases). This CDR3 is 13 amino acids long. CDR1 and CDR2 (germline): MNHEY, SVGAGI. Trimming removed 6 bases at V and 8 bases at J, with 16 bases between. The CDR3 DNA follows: TGTGCCAGCAGCCGGGGGACGGGGACAGAAGCTTTCTTT. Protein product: CASSRGTGTEAFF.

CDR3 DNA sequence: TGTGCCAGCAGTTCCTCTGGGACAGGGATGAACACTGAAGCTTTCTTT. Encoded protein: CASSSSGTGMNTEAFF. The chain carries TRBV28 and TRBJ1-1; TRBD1 matches 9 bases. Unmatched junction bases numbered 6, after V lost 4 bases and J lost 0 bases. The CDR3 runs 16 residues. The germline CDR1 and CDR2 sequences are MDHEN and SYDVKM.

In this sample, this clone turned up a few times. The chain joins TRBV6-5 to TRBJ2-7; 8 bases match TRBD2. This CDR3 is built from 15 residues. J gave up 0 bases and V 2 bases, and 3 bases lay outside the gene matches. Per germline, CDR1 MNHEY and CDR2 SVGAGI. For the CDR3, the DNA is TGTGCCAGCAGTTACGACGGGACTAGCTCCTACGAGCAGTACTTC. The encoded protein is CASSYDGTSSYEQYF.

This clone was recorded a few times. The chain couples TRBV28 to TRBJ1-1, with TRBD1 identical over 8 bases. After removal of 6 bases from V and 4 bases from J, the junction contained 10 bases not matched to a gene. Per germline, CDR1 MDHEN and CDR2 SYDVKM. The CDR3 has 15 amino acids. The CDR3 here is CASSSTGAPITEAFF. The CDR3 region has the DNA TGTGCCAGCAGCTCGACAGGGGCCCCTATCACTGAAGCTTTCTTT.

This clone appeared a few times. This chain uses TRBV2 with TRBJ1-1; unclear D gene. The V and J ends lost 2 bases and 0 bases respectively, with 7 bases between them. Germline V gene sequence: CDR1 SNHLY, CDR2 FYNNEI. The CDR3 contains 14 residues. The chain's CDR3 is CASSELGMNTEAFF. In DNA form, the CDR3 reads TGTGCCAGCAGTGAACTAGGTATGAACACTGAAGCTTTCTTT.

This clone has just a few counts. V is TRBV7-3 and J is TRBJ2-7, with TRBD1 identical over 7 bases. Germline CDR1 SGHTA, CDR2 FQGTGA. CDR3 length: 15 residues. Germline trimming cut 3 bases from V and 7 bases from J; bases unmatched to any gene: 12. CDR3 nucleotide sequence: TGTGCCAGCAGCTTTGATCCGGGACAGTCCAAAGAGCAGTACTTC. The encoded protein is CASSFDPGQSKEQYF.